This T cell receptor beta chain comes out of a study of T cells after yellow fever vaccination. Making TCR cDNA involved 5'RACE template switching, which added UMIs and a universal primer site. MiXCR was run by TCRdb on the 5' RACE reads, yielding one entry per CDR3 protein. Among approximately 300,000 distinct CDR3 sequences listed, around 7% were seen once. General study findings and limits: Reappearing after the booster were most of the clones from primary vaccination (roughly 95% CD4, around 90% CD8). Just a small share of clonotypes turned up in the CD4 compartment as well as the CD8 compartment.

For this clonotype: Antigen unknown.

Germline trimming cut 4 bases from V and 4 bases from J; bases unmatched to any gene: 8. CDR3 length: 15 amino acids. Germline CDR1 SGHDT, CDR2 YYEEEE. The sequence came from a man younger than 35 who received the YFV17D yellow fever vaccine. The starting material was PBMCs, obtained 35 to 50 days after the first yellow fever vaccination. The gene calls are TRBV5-6 and TRBJ2-7, with 10 bases lining up with TRBD1. The CDR3: CASSLGQGGPYEQYV. Here the CDR3 DNA reads TGTGCCAGCAGCCTCGGACAGGGGGGACCGTACGAGCAGTACGTC.